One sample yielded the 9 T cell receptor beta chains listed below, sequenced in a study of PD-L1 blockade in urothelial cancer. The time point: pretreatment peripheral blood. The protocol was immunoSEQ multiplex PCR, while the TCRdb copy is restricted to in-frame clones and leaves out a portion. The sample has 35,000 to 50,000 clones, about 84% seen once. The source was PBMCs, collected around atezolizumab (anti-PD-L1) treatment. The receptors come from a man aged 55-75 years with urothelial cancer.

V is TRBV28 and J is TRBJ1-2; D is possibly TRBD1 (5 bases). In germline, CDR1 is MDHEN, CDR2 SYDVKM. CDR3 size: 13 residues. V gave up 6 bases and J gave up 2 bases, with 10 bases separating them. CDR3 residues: CASSPTVNYGYTF. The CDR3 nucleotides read TGTGCCAGCAGCCCGACAGTGAACTATGGCTACACCTTC.

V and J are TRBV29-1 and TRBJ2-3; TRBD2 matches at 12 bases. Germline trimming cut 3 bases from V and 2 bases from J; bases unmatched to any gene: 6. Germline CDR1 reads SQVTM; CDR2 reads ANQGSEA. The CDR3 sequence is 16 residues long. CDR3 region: CSVDVLAGGHTDTQYF. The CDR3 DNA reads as TGCAGCGTTGATGTACTAGCGGGGGGTCACACAGATACGCAGTATTTT.

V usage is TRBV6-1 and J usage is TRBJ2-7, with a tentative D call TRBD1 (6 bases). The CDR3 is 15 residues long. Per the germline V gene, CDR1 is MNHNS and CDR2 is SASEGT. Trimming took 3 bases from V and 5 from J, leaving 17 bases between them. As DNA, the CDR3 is TGTGCCAGCAGTGATTATACAGGGTTGCGGAACGAGCAGTACTTC. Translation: CASSDYTGLRNEQYF.

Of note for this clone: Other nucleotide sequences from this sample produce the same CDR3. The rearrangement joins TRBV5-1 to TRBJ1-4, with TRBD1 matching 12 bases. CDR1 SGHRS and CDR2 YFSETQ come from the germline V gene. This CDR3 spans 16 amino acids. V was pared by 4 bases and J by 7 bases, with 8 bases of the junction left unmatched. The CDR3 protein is CASSPGTGGIGEKLFF. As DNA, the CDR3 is TGCGCCAGCAGCCCCGGGACAGGGGGCATCGGTGAAAAACTGTTTTTT.

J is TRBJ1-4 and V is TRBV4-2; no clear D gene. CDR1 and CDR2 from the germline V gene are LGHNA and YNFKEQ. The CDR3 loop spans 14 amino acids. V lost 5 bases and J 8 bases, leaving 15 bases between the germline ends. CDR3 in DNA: TGTGCCAGCAGCTTGGAGGTTAAGATCGAAAAACTGTTTTTT. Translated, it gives CASSLEVKIEKLFF.

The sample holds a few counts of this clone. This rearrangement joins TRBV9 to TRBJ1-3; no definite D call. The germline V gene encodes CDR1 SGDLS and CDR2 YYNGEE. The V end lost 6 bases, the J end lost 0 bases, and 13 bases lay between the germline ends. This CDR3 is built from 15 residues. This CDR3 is CASTPQGGSGNTIYF. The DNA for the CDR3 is TGTGCCAGCACCCCCCAAGGAGGCTCTGGAAACACCATATATTTT. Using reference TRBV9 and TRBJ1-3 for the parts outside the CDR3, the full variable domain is DSGVTQTPKHLITATGQRVTLRCSPRSGDLSVYWYQQSLDQGLQFLIQYYNGEERAKGNILERFSAQQFPDLHSELNLSSLELGDSALYFCASTPQGGSGNTIYFGEGSWLTVV.

The DNA of the CDR3 is TGTGCCAGTAGCCCAGGAGAGACCCAGTACTTC. It yields the protein CASSPGETQYF. V and J are TRBV19 and TRBJ2-5; no clear D. Looked up from germline, CDR1 is LNHDA and CDR2 is SQIVND (reference sequence). There are 11 residues in the CDR3. V lost 6 bases and J lost 4, with 6 bases in between. Based on the CDR3 plus reference TRBV19 and TRBJ2-5, the full variable domain is DGGITQSPKYLFRKEGQNVTLSCEQNLNHDAMYWYRQDPGQGLRLIYYSQIVNDFQKGDIAEGYSVSREKKESFPLTVTSAQKNPTAFYLCASSPGETQYFGPGTRLLVL.

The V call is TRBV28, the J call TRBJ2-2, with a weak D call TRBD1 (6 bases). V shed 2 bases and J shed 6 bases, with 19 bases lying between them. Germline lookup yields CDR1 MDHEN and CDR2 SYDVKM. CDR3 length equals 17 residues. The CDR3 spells CASSLTFYRDPAGELFF. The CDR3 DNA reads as TGTGCCAGCAGTTTAACCTTCTACAGGGATCCAGCCGGGGAGCTGTTTTTT.

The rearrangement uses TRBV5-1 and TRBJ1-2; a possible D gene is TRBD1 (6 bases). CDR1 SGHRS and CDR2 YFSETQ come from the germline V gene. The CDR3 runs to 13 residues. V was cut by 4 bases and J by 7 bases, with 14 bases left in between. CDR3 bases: TGCGCCAGCAGCGCTTCAGGGGAAGGTGGCTACACCTTC. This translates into CASSASGEGGYTF.